The 3 T cell receptor beta chains given below trace back to one sample, sequenced in a study of Ad26.COV2.S vaccination and SARS-CoV-2 variants (dated by TCRdb to the early 2020s). Explained via the paper, the treatment or condition label denotes: over 15 received Ad26.COV2.S at low or high dose, single or two shots; about five received placebo; per-sample allocation not given. For vaccine and placebo recipients, the sequenced repertoires came from samples collected on day 63 after the first injection. Library creation used the immunoSEQ multiplex PCR assay. Imported from immuneACCESS, the table was reduced by TCRdb to in-frame sequences with V and J called. These copies leave out some clones; in studies compared against another copy, an unresolved V gene accounts for under half, and the cause of the remainder is not known. The sample records roughly 400,000 clones, over 80% of which are singletons. The ten largest clones capture under 2% of the sample.

Material: peripheral blood, obtained in a trial of Ad26.COV2.S vaccine versus placebo. The receptor set was obtained from a person aged 18 to 59 who received the Ad26.COV2.S COVID-19 vaccine or a placebo.

The genes are TRBV25-1 and TRBJ1-3; D is unclear. Trimming stripped 8 bases from V and 0 bases from J, with 8 bases between. Germline V gene data show CDR1 as MGHDK and CDR2 as SYGVNS. The CDR3 spans 13 residues. CDR3 in amino acids: CASERSSGNTIYF. As DNA, the CDR3 is TGTGCCAGCGAGAGGAGCTCTGGAAACACCATATATTTT.

CDR3 residues: CASSSVDRPDTQYF. CDR3 in DNA: TGTGCCAGCAGCTCCGTGGACAGACCAGATACGCAGTATTTT. The chain carries TRBV7-9 and TRBJ2-3; maybe TRBD1 (6 bases). Per the germline V gene, CDR1 is SEHNR and CDR2 is FQNEAQ (reference sequence). Trimming removed 4 bases at V and 4 bases at J, with 12 bases between. This CDR3 spans 14 amino acids.

The genes are TRBV4-3 and TRBJ1-1; the match to TRBD1 covers 11 bases. Germline-derived CDR1 and CDR2 are LGHNA and YSLEER. The J segment lost 7 bases and the V segment lost 0 bases, leaving 7 bases of the junction unmatched. The CDR3 has 16 residues. The CDR3 spells CASSQEGGQGAYEAFF. CDR3 DNA sequence: TGCGCCAGCAGCCAAGAAGGAGGACAGGGGGCCTATGAAGCTTTCTTT.